A single sample is the source of the 9 T cell receptor beta chains below, sequenced in a study of blood T cell repertoires in COVID-19. TCRdb's table, derived via immunoSEQ multiplex PCR, lists solely in-frame clones and lacks some. The sample lists about 130,000 clones; under 85% were seen once. The sequenced sample was peripheral blood. The receptors originated from a woman aged 55-70 years with acute or convalescent COVID-19.

The V gene is TRBV4-1, the J gene TRBJ1-4; D unresolved. The CDR3 consists of 14 residues. Trimming took 4 bases from V and 7 from J, leaving 13 bases between them. Germline loops: CDR1 MGHRA, CDR2 YSYEKL. In DNA form, the CDR3 reads TGCGCCAGCAGCCCAGAAGGGCGGGGTGAAAAACTGTTTTTT. Translating gives CASSPEGRGEKLFF.

The chain joins TRBV19 to TRBJ2-1, with unresolved D. This CDR3 comprises 13 residues. Germline lookup yields CDR1 LNHDA and CDR2 SQIVND (reference sequence). Trimming removed 3 bases at V and 4 bases at J, with 7 bases between. Here the CDR3 DNA reads TGTGCCAGTAGTATGGGCAGGTACAATGAGCAGTTCTTC. Translation gives CASSMGRYNEQFF.

J is TRBJ2-5 and V is TRBV7-8; the match to TRBD1 covers 8 bases. The CDR3 is 16 residues long. Trimming cost V 2 bases and J 4 bases; bases outside gene matches: 9. Looked up from germline, CDR1 is SGHVS and CDR2 is FQNEAQ. The CDR3 DNA reads as TGTGCCAGCAGCTTAACCCCCCTCACAGGGGGAGAGACCCAGTACTTC. This translates into CASSLTPLTGGETQYF.

This clone has a single count. The chain combines TRBV2 with TRBJ2-3, with D possibly being TRBD1 (5 bases). This CDR3 contains 14 residues. Trimming removed 3 bases at V and 5 bases at J, with 12 bases between. Germline loops: CDR1 SNHLY, CDR2 FYNNEI. The CDR3 here is CASSDGKGKDTQYF. The CDR3, as DNA: TGTGCCAGCAGTGATGGAAAGGGGAAAGATACGCAGTATTTT.

This chain joins TRBV5-5 and TRBJ1-2; the D gene is possibly TRBD1 (6 bases). Trimming stripped 6 bases from V and 6 bases from J, with 21 bases between. Germline V gene sequence: CDR1 SGHKS, CDR2 YYEKEE (reference sequence). The CDR3 loop spans 15 amino acids. CDR3 sequence (DNA): TGTGCCAGCACCCATATCGAGCGGGGGGCGAATGGCTACACCTTC. Residues: CASTHIERGANGYTF.

The chain has TRBV6-5 and TRBJ1-1; TRBD1 is a possible D gene (5 bases). The V end lost 8 bases, the J end lost 7 bases, and 14 bases lay between the germline ends. This CDR3 region has 12 residues. Germline V CDR1 and CDR2: MNHEY, SVGAGI. DNA of the CDR3: TGTGCCAGCCTGGGGATAGACAGTGAAGCTTTCTTT. This codes for CASLGIDSEAFF.

The rearrangement joins TRBV7-6 to TRBJ1-5; no reliable D call. V lost 2 bases to trimming and J lost 0 bases, with 14 bases between them. This CDR3 comprises 17 residues. Germline CDR1 and CDR2: SGHVS and FNYEAQ. The chain's CDR3 is CASSLYAGVHSNQPQHF. DNA for the CDR3: TGTGCCAGCAGCTTATATGCCGGGGTTCATAGCAATCAGCCCCAGCATTTT.

The chain uses TRBV28 and TRBJ1-2; TRBD1 matches 7 bases. With 6 bases clipped from V and 2 bases from J, the junction kept 3 bases outside the gene matches. The CDR3 consists of 13 residues. The germline V gene encodes CDR1 MDHEN and CDR2 SYDVKM. The CDR3 DNA reads TGTGCCAGCAGGACAGGGACGAACTATGGCTACACCTTC. Its translation: CASRTGTNYGYTF.

This rearrangement joins TRBV7-2 to TRBJ2-3; perhaps TRBD2 as D (5 bases). The V gene's germline CDR1 is SGHTA and CDR2 FQGNSA. This CDR3 spans 13 amino acids. Trimming shortened V by 1 base and J by 6 bases, and 8 bases separated the two germline ends. CDR3 nucleotide sequence: TGTGCCAGCAGCTTAGGGACTGCTGATACGCAGTATTTT. Encoded protein: CASSLGTADTQYF.